What follows is one T cell receptor (beta chain) and its context. The V gene's germline CDR1 is SGHTA and CDR2 FQGNSA. The CDR3 consists of 15 residues. V was trimmed by 8 bases and J by 5 bases, leaving 21 bases between them. These data are taken from a study of technical replicates of blood from four donors. TCRdb's copy holds only in-frame clones and misses some; the assay was immunoSEQ multiplex PCR. Here the sample spans 65,000 to 90,000 clones, 80% to 90% being singletons. Sequenced material: PBMCs. This chain links TRBV7-2 with TRBJ2-5, with D possibly TRBD2 on 6 matching bases. This TCR derives from a human donor in good health. Some clones in this sample may be carry-over from other donors' samples. The CDR3 sequence is CASGHEEDYFETQYF. The CDR3 DNA reads TGTGCCAGCGGCCATGAAGAGGACTACTTTGAGACCCAGTACTTC.